Sequencing of this T cell receptor (beta chain) was carried out in a study of identifying expanded T cells in peripheral blood. Profiling relied on immunoSEQ multiplex PCR, and the TCRdb table lists in-frame clones only, not all of them. The sample has 81,000 or so clones; roughly 84% are singletons. Healthy donors had no documented immune events, such as infections, while sampled. As concerns this clone: Its cognate antigen is unknown.

V lost 1 base and J lost 0, with 8 bases in between. Looked up from germline, CDR1 is SEHNR and CDR2 is FQNEAQ (reference sequence). The CDR3 length is 15 residues. Study-wide results and limits: Clone count variance between roughly 2-week samples rose with total template count. Over around two and four weeks, about 16 and 20 clones changed, versus roughly 1.1 between replicates.

Material: blood. This receptor was taken from a person aged 18 to 75 in good health. The rearrangement uses TRBV7-9 and TRBJ2-3; D gene ambiguous. CDR3 region: CASSLGTVSTDTQYF. Here the CDR3 DNA reads TGTGCCAGCAGCTTAGGGACGGTGAGCACAGATACGCAGTATTTT.